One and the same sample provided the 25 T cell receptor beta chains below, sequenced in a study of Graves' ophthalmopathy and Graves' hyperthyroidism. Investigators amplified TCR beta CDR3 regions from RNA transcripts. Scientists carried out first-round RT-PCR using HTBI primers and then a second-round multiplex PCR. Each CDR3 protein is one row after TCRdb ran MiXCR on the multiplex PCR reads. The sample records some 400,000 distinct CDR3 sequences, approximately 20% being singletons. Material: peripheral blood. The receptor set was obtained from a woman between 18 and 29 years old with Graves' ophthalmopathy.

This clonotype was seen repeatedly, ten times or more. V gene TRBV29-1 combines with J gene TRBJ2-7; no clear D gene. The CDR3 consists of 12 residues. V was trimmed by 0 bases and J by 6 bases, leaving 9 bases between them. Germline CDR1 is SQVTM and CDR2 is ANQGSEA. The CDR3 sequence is CSVEDRWSEQYF. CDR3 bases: TGCAGCGTTGAAGATCGTTGGAGCGAGCAGTACTTC.

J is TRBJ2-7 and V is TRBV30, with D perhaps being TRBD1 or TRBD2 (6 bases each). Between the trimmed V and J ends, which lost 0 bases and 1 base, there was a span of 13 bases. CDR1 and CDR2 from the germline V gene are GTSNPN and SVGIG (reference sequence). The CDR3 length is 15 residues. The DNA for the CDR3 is TGTGCCTGGAGTGTAATGGGGGGCAGGTCCTACGAGCAGTACTTC. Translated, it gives CAWSVMGGRSYEQYF.

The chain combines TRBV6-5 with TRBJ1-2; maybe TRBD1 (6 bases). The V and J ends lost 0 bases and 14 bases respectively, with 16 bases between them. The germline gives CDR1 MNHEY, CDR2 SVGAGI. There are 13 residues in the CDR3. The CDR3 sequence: CASSYSRTERRTF. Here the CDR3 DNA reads TGTGCCAGCAGTTACTCCAGGACAGAGCGGAGAACCTTC.

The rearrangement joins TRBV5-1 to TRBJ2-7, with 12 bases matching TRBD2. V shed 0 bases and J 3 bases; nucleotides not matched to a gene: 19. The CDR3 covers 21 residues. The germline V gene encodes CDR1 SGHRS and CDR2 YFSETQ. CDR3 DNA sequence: TGCGCCAGCAGCTTGGGACAGGACCTTGGGCCGCTAGCGGGAGGGGTCTACGAGCAGTACTTC. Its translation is CASSLGQDLGPLAGGVYEQYF. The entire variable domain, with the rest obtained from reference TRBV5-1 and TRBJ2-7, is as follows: KAGVTQTPRYLIKTRGQQVTLSCSPISGHRSVSWYQQTPGQGLQFLFEYFSETQRNKGNFPGRFSGRQFSNSRSEMNVSTLELGDSALYLCASSLGQDLGPLAGGVYEQYFGPGTRLTVT.

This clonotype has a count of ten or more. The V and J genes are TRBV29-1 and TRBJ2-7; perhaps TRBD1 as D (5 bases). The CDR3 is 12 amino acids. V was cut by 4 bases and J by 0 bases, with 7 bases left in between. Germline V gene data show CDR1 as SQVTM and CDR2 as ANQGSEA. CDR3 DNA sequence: TGCAGCGTTGTACAGGACTCCTACGAGCAGTACTTC. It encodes CSVVQDSYEQYF.

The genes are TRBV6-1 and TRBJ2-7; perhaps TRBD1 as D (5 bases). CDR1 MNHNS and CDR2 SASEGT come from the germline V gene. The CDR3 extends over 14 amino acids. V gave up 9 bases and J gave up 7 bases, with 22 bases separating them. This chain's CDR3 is CARKEWTSPEEQYF. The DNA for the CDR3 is TGTGCCAGGAAGGAATGGACATCACCGGAAGAGCAGTACTTC.

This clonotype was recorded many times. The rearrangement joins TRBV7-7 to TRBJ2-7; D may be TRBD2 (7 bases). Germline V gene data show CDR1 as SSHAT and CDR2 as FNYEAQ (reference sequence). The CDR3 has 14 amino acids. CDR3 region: CANPGGYPHYEQYF. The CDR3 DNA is TGTGCTAACCCGGGGGGCTACCCGCACTACGAGCAGTACTTC.

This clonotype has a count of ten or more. This chain's CDR3 is CASSNRGGDTEAFF. The CDR3 DNA reads TGTGCCAGCTCAAACAGGGGGGGGGACACTGAAGCTTTCTTT. The rearrangement uses TRBV18 and TRBJ1-1; TRBD1 matches 8 bases. The V gene end was trimmed by 5 bases and the J gene end by 3 bases; junction bases not matched to a gene: 5. This CDR3 contains 14 residues. Germline V CDR1 and CDR2: KGHSH, LQKENI.

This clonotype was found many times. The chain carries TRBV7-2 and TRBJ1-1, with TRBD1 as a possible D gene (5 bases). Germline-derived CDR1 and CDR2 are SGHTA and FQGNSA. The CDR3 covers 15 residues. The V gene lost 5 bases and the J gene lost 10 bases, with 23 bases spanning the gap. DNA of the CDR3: TGTGCCAGCAGCCCGGGAGAGGGGCAGATGGGTAGAGCTTTCTTT. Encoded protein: CASSPGEGQMGRAFF.

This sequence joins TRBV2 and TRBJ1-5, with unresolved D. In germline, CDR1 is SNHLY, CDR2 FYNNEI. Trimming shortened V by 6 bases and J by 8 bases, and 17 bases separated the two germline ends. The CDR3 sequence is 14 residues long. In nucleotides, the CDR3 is TGTGCCAGCAGGAGTAGCATCTCGGTTGAGCCCCAGCATTTT. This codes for CASRSSISVEPQHF.

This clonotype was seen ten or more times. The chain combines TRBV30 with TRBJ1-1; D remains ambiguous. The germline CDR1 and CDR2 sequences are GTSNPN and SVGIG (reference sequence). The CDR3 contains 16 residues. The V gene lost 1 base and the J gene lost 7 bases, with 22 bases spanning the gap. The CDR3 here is CAWSDFPLVSRNEAFF. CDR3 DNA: TGTGCCTGGAGTGACTTTCCTCTTGTGTCCAGAAATGAAGCTTTCTTT.

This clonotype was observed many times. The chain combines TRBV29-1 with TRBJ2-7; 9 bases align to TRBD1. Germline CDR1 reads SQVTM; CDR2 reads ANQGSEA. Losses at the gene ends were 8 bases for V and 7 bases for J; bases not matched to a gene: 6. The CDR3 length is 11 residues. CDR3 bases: TGCAGCTCCGGGACAGGGCGGGAGCAGTACTTC. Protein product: CSSGTGREQYF.

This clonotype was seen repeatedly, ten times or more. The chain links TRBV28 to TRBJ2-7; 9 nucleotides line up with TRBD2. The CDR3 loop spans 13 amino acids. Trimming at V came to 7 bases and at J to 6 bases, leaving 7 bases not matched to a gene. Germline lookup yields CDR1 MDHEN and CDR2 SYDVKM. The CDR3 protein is CASTIAGVSEQYF. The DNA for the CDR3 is TGTGCCAGCACCATAGCGGGAGTCTCCGAGCAGTACTTC.

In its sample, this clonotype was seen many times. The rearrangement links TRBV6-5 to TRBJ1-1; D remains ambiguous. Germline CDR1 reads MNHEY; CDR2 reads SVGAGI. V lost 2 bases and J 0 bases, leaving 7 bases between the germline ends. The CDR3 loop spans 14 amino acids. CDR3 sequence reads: CASSYANLNTEAFF. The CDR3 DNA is TGTGCCAGCAGTTACGCCAACTTGAACACTGAAGCTTTCTTT.

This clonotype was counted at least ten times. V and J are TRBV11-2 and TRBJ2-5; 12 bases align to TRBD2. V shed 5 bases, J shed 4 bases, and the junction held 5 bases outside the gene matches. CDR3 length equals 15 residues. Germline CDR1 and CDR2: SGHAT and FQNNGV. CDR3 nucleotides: TGTGCCAGCAGCCGTGGACTAGCGGGACCAGAGACCCAGTACTTC. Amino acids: CASSRGLAGPETQYF.

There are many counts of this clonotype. CDR3 DNA: TGTGCCAGCTGGACAGGTCTATACACCGGGGAGCTGTTTTTT. This encodes CASWTGLYTGELFF. The rearrangement uses TRBV27 and TRBJ2-2; TRBD1 aligns across 7 bases. In germline, CDR1 is MNHEY, CDR2 SMNVEV (reference sequence). The CDR3 is 14 residues long. Trimming took 8 bases from V and 3 from J; bases not matched to a gene: 6.

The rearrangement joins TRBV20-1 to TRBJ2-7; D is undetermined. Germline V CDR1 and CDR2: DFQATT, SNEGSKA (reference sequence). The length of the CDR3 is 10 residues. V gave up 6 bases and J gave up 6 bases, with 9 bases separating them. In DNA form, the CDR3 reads TGCAGTGCACTGGTAGGCGAGCAGTACTTC. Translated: CSALVGEQYF.

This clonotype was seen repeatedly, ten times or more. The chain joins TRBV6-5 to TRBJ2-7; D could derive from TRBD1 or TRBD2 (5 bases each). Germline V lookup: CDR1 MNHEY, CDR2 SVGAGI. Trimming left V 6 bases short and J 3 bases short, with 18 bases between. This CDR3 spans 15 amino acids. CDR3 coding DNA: TGTGCCAGCAGCAACGACAGAGGGATTAACTACGAGCAGTACTTC. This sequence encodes CASSNDRGINYEQYF.

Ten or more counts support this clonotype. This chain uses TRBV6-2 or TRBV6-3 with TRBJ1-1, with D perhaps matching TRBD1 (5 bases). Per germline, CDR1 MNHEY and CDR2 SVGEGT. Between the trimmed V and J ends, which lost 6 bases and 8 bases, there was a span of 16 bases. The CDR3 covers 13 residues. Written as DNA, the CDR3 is TGTGCCAGCAGACCCAACGGGGGAACCGAAGCTTTCTTT. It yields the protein CASRPNGGTEAFF.

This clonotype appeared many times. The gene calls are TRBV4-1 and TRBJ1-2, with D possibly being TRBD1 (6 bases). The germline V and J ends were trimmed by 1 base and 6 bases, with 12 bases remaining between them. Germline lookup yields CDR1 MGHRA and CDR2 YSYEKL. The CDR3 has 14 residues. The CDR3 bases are TGCGCCAGCAGCCAAGGAGCAGGGGTGGATGGCTACACCTTC. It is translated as CASSQGAGVDGYTF.

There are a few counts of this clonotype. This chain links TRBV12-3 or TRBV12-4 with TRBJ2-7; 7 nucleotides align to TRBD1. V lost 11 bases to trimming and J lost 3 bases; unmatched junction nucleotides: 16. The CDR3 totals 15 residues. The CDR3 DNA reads TGTGCCTCCTCTGGGGCCGGGACAGACCTCTACGAGCAGTACTTC. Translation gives CASSGAGTDLYEQYF.

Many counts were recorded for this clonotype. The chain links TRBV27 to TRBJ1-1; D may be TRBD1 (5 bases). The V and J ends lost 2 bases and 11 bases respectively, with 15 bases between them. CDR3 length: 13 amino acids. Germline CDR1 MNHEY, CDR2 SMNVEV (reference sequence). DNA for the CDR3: TGTGCCAGCAGTTTAGGTCAGGGACTTGAGGCTTTCTTT. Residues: CASSLGQGLEAFF.

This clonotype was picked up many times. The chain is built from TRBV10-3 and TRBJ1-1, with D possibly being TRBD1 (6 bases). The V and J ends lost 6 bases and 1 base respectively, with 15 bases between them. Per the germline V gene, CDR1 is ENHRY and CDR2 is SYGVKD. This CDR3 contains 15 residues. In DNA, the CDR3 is TGTGCCATCAGGTCTACAGGGATGTCGAACACTGAAGCTTTCTTT. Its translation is CAIRSTGMSNTEAFF.

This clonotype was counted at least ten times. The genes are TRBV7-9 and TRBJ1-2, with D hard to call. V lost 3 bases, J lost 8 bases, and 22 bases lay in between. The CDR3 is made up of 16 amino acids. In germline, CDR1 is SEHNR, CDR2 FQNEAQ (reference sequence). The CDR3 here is CASSFSRQSFYEGYTF. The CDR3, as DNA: TGTGCCAGCAGCTTTAGTCGACAAAGCTTCTATGAGGGCTACACCTTC.

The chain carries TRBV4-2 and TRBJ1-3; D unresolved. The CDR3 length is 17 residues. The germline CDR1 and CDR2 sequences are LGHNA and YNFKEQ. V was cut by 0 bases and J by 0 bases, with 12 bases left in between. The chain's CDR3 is CASSQESASISGNTIYF. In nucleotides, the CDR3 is TGTGCCAGCAGCCAAGAGTCCGCCTCAATCTCTGGAAACACCATATATTTT.